This T cell receptor beta chain is from a study of cytomegalovirus exposure and HLA in healthy donors. This clone has just a few counts. What it recognizes is unknown. Study findings and constraints: CMV antigen specificity was confirmed in vitro for three CMV-associated chains.

V lost 6 bases, J lost 9 bases, and 6 bases stayed unmatched. There are 13 residues in the CDR3. Germline lookup yields CDR1 SNHLY and CDR2 FYNNEI. The method was immunoSEQ multiplex PCR; TCRdb's version includes in-frame clones alone and lacks a portion of them. The sample consists of a few hundred thousand clones, around 86% of them appearing once. The sequence was collected from a woman aged 18 to 35 in good health and CMV-seronegative. The sample consisted of PBMCs. The V and J genes are TRBV2 and TRBJ2-1, with TRBD2 identical over 9 bases. The CDR3 loop is CASRAGGPSEQFF. CDR3 DNA sequence: TGTGCCAGCAGGGCGGGAGGGCCCAGTGAGCAGTTCTTC.